This entry lists 6 T cell receptor beta chains sequenced from one sample in a study of T cell responses to AZD1222 COVID-19 vaccine (dated by TCRdb to 2020 to 2023). The sample's time point label, decoded: baseline before first vaccination. The receptor library was made with the immunoSEQ multiplex PCR assay. TCRdb obtained this table from immuneACCESS and retained in-frame rearrangements with V and J assigned. These tables miss some clones; where compared with another copy, unresolved V genes account for less than half of the shortfall, and the remainder is unexplained. The sample table holds about 160,000 clones, of which 89% were seen once. About 4.7% of the sample is held by the ten biggest clonotypes. The sample in question was peripheral blood, obtained on day 0 of AZD1222 vaccination. The source is an adult in good health.

J is TRBJ1-5 and V is TRBV4-1; 7 bases agree with TRBD1. Trimming cost V 4 bases and J 2 bases; bases outside gene matches: 8. Germline V gene data show CDR1 as MGHRA and CDR2 as YSYEKL. The CDR3 has 16 amino acids. CDR3 region: CASSLTGVVGNQPQHF. The DNA of the CDR3 is TGCGCCAGCAGCCTCACAGGGGTTGTTGGCAATCAGCCCCAGCATTTT.

The V gene is TRBV5-4, the J gene TRBJ2-5, with 12 bases fitting TRBD1. Germline CDR1 is SGHNT and CDR2 is YYREEE (reference sequence). The CDR3 is made up of 15 amino acids. Trimming removed 4 bases from V and 4 bases from J; junction bases left unmatched: 5. CDR3 protein: CASSQGQGARETQYF. The CDR3 DNA reads TGTGCCAGCAGCCAGGGACAGGGGGCTCGAGAGACCCAGTACTTC.

This chain connects TRBV6-5 to TRBJ1-4; D is perhaps TRBD1 (6 bases). V lost 9 bases and J 1 base, leaving 15 bases between the germline ends. CDR1 and CDR2 (germline): MNHEY, SVGAGI. The length of the CDR3 is 15 residues. This chain's CDR3 is CARGGGRRTNEKLFF. Written as DNA, the CDR3 is TGTGCCAGAGGGGGGGGGCGAAGAACTAATGAAAAACTGTTTTTT.

The chain uses TRBV28 and TRBJ2-6; the D is unclear. The CDR3 runs to 15 residues. Per the germline V gene, CDR1 is MDHEN and CDR2 is SYDVKM. Trimming stripped 1 base from V and 2 bases from J, with 6 bases between. In DNA form, the CDR3 reads TGTGCCAGCAGTTTATTCAGTCCTGGGGCCAACGTCCTGACTTTC. Its translation: CASSLFSPGANVLTF.

The J gene is TRBJ1-6, the V gene TRBV2; tentatively, D is TRBD1 (6 bases). Germline loops: CDR1 SNHLY, CDR2 FYNNEI. Trimming pared 8 bases from V and 7 bases from J, leaving 15 bases between. CDR3 length equals 14 residues. The DNA for the CDR3 is TGTGCCAGCGCAAGGACAGAGCTGAATTCACCCCTCCACTTT. This encodes CASARTELNSPLHF.

The chain couples TRBV28 to TRBJ1-6; D is unresolved. There are 10 residues in the CDR3. Trimming took off 8 bases at V and 8 bases at J, with 4 bases between the two ends. Germline loops: CDR1 MDHEN, CDR2 SYDVKM. The CDR3: CASGYSPLHF. As DNA, the CDR3 is TGTGCCAGCGGCTATTCACCCCTCCACTTT.